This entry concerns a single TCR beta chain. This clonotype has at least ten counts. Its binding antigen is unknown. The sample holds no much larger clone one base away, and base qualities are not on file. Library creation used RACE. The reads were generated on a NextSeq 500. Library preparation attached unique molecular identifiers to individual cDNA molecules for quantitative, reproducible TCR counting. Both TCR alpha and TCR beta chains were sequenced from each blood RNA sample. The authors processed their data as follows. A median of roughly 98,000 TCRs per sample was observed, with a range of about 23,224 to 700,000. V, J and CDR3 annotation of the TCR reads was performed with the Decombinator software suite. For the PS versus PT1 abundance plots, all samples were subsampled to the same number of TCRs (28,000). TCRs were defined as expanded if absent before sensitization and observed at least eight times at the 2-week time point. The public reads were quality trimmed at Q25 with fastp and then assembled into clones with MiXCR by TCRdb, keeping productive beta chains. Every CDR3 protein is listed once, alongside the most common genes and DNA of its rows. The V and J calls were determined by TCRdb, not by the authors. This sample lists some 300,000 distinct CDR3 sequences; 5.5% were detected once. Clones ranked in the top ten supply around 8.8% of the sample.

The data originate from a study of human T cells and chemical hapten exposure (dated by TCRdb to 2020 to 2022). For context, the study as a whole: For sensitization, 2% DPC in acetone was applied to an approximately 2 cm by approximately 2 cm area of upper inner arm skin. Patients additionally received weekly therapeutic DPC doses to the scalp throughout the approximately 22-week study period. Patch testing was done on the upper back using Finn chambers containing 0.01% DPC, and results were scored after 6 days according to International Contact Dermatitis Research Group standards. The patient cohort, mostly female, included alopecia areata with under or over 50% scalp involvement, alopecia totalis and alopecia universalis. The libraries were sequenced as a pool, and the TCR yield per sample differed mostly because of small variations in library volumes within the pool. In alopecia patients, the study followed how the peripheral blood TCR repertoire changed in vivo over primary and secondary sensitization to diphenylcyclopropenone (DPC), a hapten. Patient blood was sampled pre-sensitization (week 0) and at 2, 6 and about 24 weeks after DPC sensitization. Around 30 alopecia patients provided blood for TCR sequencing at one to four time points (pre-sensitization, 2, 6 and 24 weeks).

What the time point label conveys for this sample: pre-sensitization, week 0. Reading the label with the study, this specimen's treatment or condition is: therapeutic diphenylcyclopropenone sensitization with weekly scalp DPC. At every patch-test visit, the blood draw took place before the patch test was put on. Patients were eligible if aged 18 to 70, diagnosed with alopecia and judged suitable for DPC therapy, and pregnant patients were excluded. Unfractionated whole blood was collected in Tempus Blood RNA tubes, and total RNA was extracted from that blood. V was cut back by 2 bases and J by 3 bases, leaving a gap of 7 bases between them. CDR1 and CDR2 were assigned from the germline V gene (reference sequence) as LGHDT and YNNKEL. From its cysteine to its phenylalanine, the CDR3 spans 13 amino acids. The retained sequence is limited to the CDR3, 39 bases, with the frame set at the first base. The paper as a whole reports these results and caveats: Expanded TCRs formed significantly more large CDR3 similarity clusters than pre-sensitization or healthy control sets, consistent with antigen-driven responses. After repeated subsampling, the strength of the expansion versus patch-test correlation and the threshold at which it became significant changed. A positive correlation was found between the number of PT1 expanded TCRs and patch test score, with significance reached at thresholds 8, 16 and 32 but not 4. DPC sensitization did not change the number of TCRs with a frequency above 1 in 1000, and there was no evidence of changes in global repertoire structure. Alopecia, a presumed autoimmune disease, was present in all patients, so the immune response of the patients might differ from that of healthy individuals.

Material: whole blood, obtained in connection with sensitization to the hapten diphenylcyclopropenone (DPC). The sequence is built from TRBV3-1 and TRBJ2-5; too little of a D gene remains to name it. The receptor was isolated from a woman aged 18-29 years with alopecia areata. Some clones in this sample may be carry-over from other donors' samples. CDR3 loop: CASSQFGEETQYF. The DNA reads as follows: TGTGCCAGCAGCCAATTTGGCGAAGAGACCCAGTACTTC.